This record concerns one T cell receptor (beta chain) sequence. The sample belongs to a study of blood T cell repertoires in COVID-19. Recovery among Cohort 3 donors was established by two negative PCRs, clearance, or symptom resolution. The data were produced by immunoSEQ multiplex PCR, yet TCRdb's version contains in-frame clones alone and is incomplete. The table has approximately 300,000 clones, roughly 90% seen once. The source material was PBMCs or T cells enriched from blood (not recorded which). The origin of this receptor is a woman under 40 who had recovered from COVID-19.

The chain's CDR3 is CASTRGQLGNTIYF. The DNA for the CDR3 is TGTGCCAGCACCAGGGGACAGCTGGGAAACACCATATATTTT. The genes are TRBV2 and TRBJ1-3, with 7 bases that match TRBD1. Losses at the gene ends were 7 bases for V and 4 bases for J; bases not matched to a gene: 7. Germline CDR1 and CDR2: SNHLY and FYNNEI. The CDR3 runs 14 residues.